This T cell receptor beta chain was retrieved from a study of shared clonotypes between healthy human individuals. Regarding the study as a whole: In a handful of donors, around 5.5% of naive CD4 clonotypes appeared in common.

To note about this clone: Its antigen is unknown.

The repertoire was sequenced with immunoSEQ multiplex PCR; TCRdb's copy has only in-frame clones and lacks some. The sample lists 2.5 million or so clones, around nine tenths occurring once. Trimming removed 0 bases from V and 12 bases from J, with 18 bases in between. CDR1 is SGHTA, CDR2 FQGNSA, per germline. The CDR3 totals 15 residues. The chain combines TRBV7-2 with TRBJ1-5, with TRBD1 as a possible D gene (5 bases). The clonotype originates from a man aged 18 to 30 in good health. The sample consisted of naive CD4+ T cells sorted from blood. Subset here: CD45RA+ positively selected. The CDR3 loop is CASSLALLGQTFQHF. The DNA of the CDR3 is TGTGCCAGCAGCTTAGCCCTCCTGGGGCAAACTTTCCAGCATTTT. Together with reference TRBV7-2 and TRBJ1-5, the CDR3 gives the full variable domain: GAGVSQSPSNKVTEKGKDVELRCDPISGHTALYWYRQSLGQGLEFLIYFQGNSAPDKSGLPSDRFSAERTGGSVSTLTIQRTQQEDSAVYLCASSLALLGQTFQHFGDGTRLSIL.